The source of this TCR beta chain is a study of coeliac disease (dated by TCRdb to between 2020 and 2023). A note on the overall study: Each coeliac patient was placed into one of three groups: newly diagnosed active disease, refractory coeliac disease type I, or disease controlled by a gluten-free diet. The study set out to describe the TR repertoires of small intestinal T cells in active coeliac disease, refractory type I coeliac disease, and coeliac disease treated with a gluten-free diet. Samples from 27 subjects were successfully TRB sequenced, and these included 24 paired samples of bulk unsorted intraepithelial and lamina propria cells. Because high-resolution HLA typing was not available, biased TRBV7-2 usage was queried as a proof of principle. The full study included roughly 30 patients: approximately 22 with serologically confirmed coeliac disease and 8 controls with non-small intestinal disorders. Next-generation sequencing of rearranged TRB and TRG CDR3 regions was applied to small intestinal lymphocyte fractions from coeliac and non-coeliac patients. What the study reported, not specific to this receptor: Compared with controls, active coeliac intraepithelial and lamina propria samples had TRB and TRG repertoires of lower clonality, which suggests that diverse T cells were recruited. Cross-contamination between compartments was possible, because separating intraepithelial cells from lamina propria cells did not produce high-purity fractions. Published gliadin-specific TRB sequences turned up in about 50% of the 18 coeliac lamina propria samples, compared with only 1 of 6 controls. TRB repertoires were found to be largely private, with most amino acid sequences unique to one sample, and no significant difference in V-gene usage was found between disease groups. The approach was considered by the authors to be unsuitable for unbiased detection of gliadin-specific T cells, as gliadin-specific T cells are scarce and rarely shared between patients.

For this clone: There is no known antigen for this receptor. Per-nucleotide qualities are absent, and no much larger clonotype sits a single base away.

To prepare the library, the immunoSEQ multiplex PCR assay was applied. Using reverse primers that targeted J gene segments together with forward primers that targeted V gene segments, the TR loci were amplified in a multiplexed PCR. The Illumina HiSeq System was used to sequence the amplified CDR3 regions. In the paper's pipeline: Closely related reads were merged with a nearest-neighbour algorithm so that PCR and sequencing errors were removed and data were collapsed into unique sequences. Repertoires were summarised in terms of clonality and T cell density, with T cell density defined as TR molecules per amount of genomic DNA input. CDR3 amino acid sequences present in at least 80% of unsorted samples were defined as public TRs, and these public TRs were then tested for differential abundance between coeliac and control samples. Every lamina propria sample was searched for matches to a list of some 220 published gliadin-specific TRB sequences. Differences in clonality and density between disease groups were tested by Kruskal-Wallis tests, followed by Dunn post-tests. TCRdb holds this immuneACCESS table with in-frame rearrangements only. Some clones are missing; in checked studies, unresolved V genes explain under half, and the rest has no known cause. The D gene and trimming were derived from the DNA, and the V and J assignments and clone size from that table. The sample table holds 6,500 or so clones, of which around 65% were seen once. Approximately 6.7% of the sample is held by the ten biggest clonotypes.

Cells were frozen in aliquots of 400,000 to 600,000 in DMSO/FBS in liquid nitrogen, and a single aliquot from each fraction was used for sequencing. Endoscopy and small intestinal biopsy were performed in all 30 or so patients in the study. Once intraepithelial cells had been isolated, the leftover biopsy tissue was digested with collagenase to release lamina propria cells. Genomic DNA was extracted from frozen unsorted cell fractions using the Qiagen DNeasy blood extraction kit. V is pruned by 4 bases and J by 4 bases, leaving 8 bases of the junction without a gene match. From its cysteine to its phenylalanine, the CDR3 spans 16 amino acids. The only DNA kept is the CDR3, 48 bases in frame from the first base. From the germline V gene, CDR1 is MNHEY and CDR2 is SVGAGI.

The sequenced sample consisted of lamina propria lymphocytes from the gut. The intended sense of this specimen's cell subset or site label: lamina propria cell (LPC) fraction of small intestinal biopsy. Recombination linked TRBV6-5 to TRBJ2-7; 12 of the junction bases match TRBD1. This sequence originates from a man aged 50-59 years with active celiac disease. The CDR3 region: CASSSGLGQGAYEQYF. The nucleotide sequence reads as follows: TGTGCCAGCAGTTCGGGCTTGGGACAGGGGGCTTACGAGCAGTACTTC.